A selection of T cell receptor beta chains follows, all from one sample in a study of early T cells in non-severe SARS-CoV-2 infection. TCRdb used MiXCR to reprocess the 5' RACE reads, holding one entry per CDR3 protein. The data contain about 94,000 distinct CDR3 sequences, about 13% of them singletons. The sequencing input was whole blood. The receptor set was obtained from an adult who was a healthcare worker with PCR-confirmed SARS-CoV-2 infection or an uninfected control (not recorded which). The CDR3 runs from the conserved cysteine through the conserved F or W. A D gene is named only where the DNA matches it firmly. For some rows the clone size is stated as once, few or many, or as a class when expanded; others skip it.

clone_size: few; v_call: TRBV27; j_call: TRBJ2-5; d_call: NA; cdr3_aa: CASSLIGGTQYF
clone_size: NA; v_call: TRBV11-2; j_call: TRBJ2-7; d_call: TRBD1; cdr3_aa: CVSSSHRGSLYEQYF
clone_size: NA; v_call: TRBV28; j_call: TRBJ1-4; d_call: NA; cdr3_aa: CASSIAGARRLFF
clone_size: NA; v_call: TRBV12-3/TRBV12-4; j_call: TRBJ2-7; d_call: NA; cdr3_aa: CASSVRGEQYF
clone_size: NA; v_call: TRBV20-1; j_call: TRBJ1-4; d_call: TRBD1; cdr3_aa: CSARGDREERGEKLFF
clone_size: few; v_call: TRBV24-1; j_call: TRBJ2-2; d_call: TRBD1; cdr3_aa: CATSDGDSKTGELFF
clone_size: many; v_call: TRBV5-1; j_call: TRBJ1-2; d_call: NA; cdr3_aa: CASSLMAGLHGYTF
clone_size: NA; v_call: TRBV28; j_call: TRBJ2-7; d_call: NA; cdr3_aa: CASSLFGAEQYF
clone_size: few; v_call: TRBV28; j_call: TRBJ1-4; d_call: NA; cdr3_aa: CASSRDDYATNEKLFF
clone_size: NA; v_call: TRBV3-1; j_call: TRBJ2-3; d_call: TRBD2; cdr3_aa: CASSQDSSGGFTDTQYF
clone_size: NA; v_call: TRBV10-3; j_call: TRBJ2-1; d_call: NA; cdr3_aa: CAISASSNEQFF
clone_size: NA; v_call: TRBV5-1; j_call: TRBJ2-1; d_call: NA; cdr3_aa: CASSSKHGTRAGEQFF
clone_size: NA; v_call: TRBV20-1; j_call: TRBJ2-1; d_call: NA; cdr3_aa: CSAREPGGSYNEQFF
clone_size: few; v_call: TRBV29-1; j_call: TRBJ2-5; d_call: NA; cdr3_aa: CSVMGDLRETQYF
clone_size: NA; v_call: TRBV3-1; j_call: TRBJ1-3; d_call: NA; cdr3_aa: CASSQDGNTIYF